The 17 T cell receptor beta chains below come from one sample, sequenced in a study of vaccination and CD4 T cells after COVID-19. These TCRs' antigens remain unknown. Oncomine TCR Beta short-read sequencing was applied to DNA from cultured CD4+ T cells. Via MiXCR, TCRdb re-called the PCR reads, giving one row per CDR3 protein. The sample holds about 15,000 distinct CDR3 sequences, less than 70% seen once. Treatment described: roughly nine-day PBMC culture with coronavirus spike peptide pools or control peptides (ViraFEST assay). The sample in question was CD4+ T cells from blood, cultured in vitro, obtained before SARS-CoV-2 vaccination. The source of these receptors is a human donor who had recovered from COVID-19.

The rearrangement links TRBV7-2 to TRBJ1-2; D not resolved. Per the germline V gene, CDR1 is SGHTA and CDR2 is FQGNSA. Trimming pared 3 bases from V and 4 bases from J, leaving 9 bases between. The CDR3 runs to 13 residues. The CDR3 here is CASSFAAAYGYTF. The CDR3 bases are TGTGCCAGCAGCTTCGCGGCGGCCTATGGCTACACCTTC.

The sample holds a few counts of this clonotype. CDR3 amino acids: CASSYSSGAQPQHF. In nucleotides, the CDR3 is TGTGCCAGCAGTTACTCGTCGGGAGCTCAGCCCCAGCATTTT. J is TRBJ1-5 and V is TRBV6-5; D unclear. The CDR3 spans 14 residues. Germline CDR1 MNHEY, CDR2 SVGAGI. The germline V and J ends were trimmed by 0 bases and 6 bases, with 9 bases remaining between them.

This clonotype occurred a few times. The chain employs TRBV20-1 and TRBJ1-1; D remains ambiguous. Germline V gene lookup returns CDR1 DFQATT and CDR2 SNEGSKA (reference sequence). The CDR3 covers 12 residues. Trimming stripped 3 bases from V and 3 bases from J, with 8 bases between. The CDR3 is CSASMVDTEAFF. CDR3 nucleotides: TGCAGTGCTAGTATGGTAGACACTGAAGCTTTCTTT.

The chain uses TRBV9 and TRBJ1-6; no clear D gene. CDR3 length: 15 residues. V lost 5 bases, J lost 7 bases, and 16 bases lay in between. The V gene's germline CDR1 is SGDLS and CDR2 YYNGEE. The CDR3 DNA reads as TGTGCCAGCAGAGCCTCGACTTTAGGGAATTCACCCCTCCACTTT. It encodes CASRASTLGNSPLHF.

V is TRBV20-1 and J is TRBJ1-1, with no clear D. The ends were cut back, 3 bases at V and 7 bases at J, with 9 bases in the middle. The CDR3 has 11 amino acids. Per germline, CDR1 DFQATT and CDR2 SNEGSKA (reference sequence). CDR3 coding DNA: TGCAGTGCTAGGACAAAGGGTGAAGCTTTCTTT. Amino acid sequence: CSARTKGEAFF.

In its sample, this clonotype was seen a few times. The chain is built from TRBV7-3 and TRBJ2-1; 7 nucleotides match TRBD1. Germline CDR1 and CDR2: SGHTA and FQGTGA. The V and J ends lost 1 base and 3 bases, in that order; junction bases with no gene match: 12. CDR3 length equals 18 residues. The CDR3 reads CASSLRALVTGDYNEQFF. Here the CDR3 DNA reads TGTGCCAGCAGCTTAAGGGCCCTAGTAACAGGGGACTACAATGAGCAGTTCTTC.

This clonotype showed up just a few times. This rearrangement joins TRBV7-2 to TRBJ2-2; TRBD2 matches at 8 bases. Trimming removed 1 base from V and 3 bases from J; junction bases left unmatched: 7. The CDR3 runs 17 residues. Looked up from germline, CDR1 is SGHTA and CDR2 is FQGNSA. CDR3 in amino acids: CASSLDPGGLDTGELFF. The CDR3 coding sequence is TGTGCCAGCAGCTTAGATCCGGGAGGGCTCGACACCGGGGAGCTGTTTTTT.

In this sample, this clonotype turned up a few times. The chain has TRBV2 and TRBJ1-5; 9 nucleotides match TRBD1. The CDR3 sequence is 14 residues long. In germline, CDR1 is SNHLY, CDR2 FYNNEI. The V and J ends lost 6 bases and 6 bases, in that order; junction bases with no gene match: 6. CDR3 protein: CASSWDRAVQPQHF. As DNA, the CDR3 is TGTGCCAGCAGCTGGGACAGGGCGGTTCAGCCCCAGCATTTT.

This clonotype was detected a few times. The chain links TRBV7-2 to TRBJ1-2; D gene unclear. Germline CDR1 and CDR2: SGHTA and FQGNSA. The CDR3 covers 12 residues. The V end lost 1 base, the J end lost 6 bases, and 6 bases lay between the germline ends. The CDR3 spells CASSLVRDGYTF. CDR3 DNA sequence: TGTGCCAGCAGCTTAGTCCGGGATGGCTACACCTTC.

The V call is TRBV15, the J call TRBJ2-5, with TRBD1 identical over 9 bases. The V and J ends lost 4 bases and 5 bases, in that order; junction bases with no gene match: 11. This CDR3 spans 16 amino acids. Germline V CDR1 and CDR2: LNHNV, YYDKDF (reference sequence). DNA for the CDR3: TGTGCCACCAGCACCCCGGGACAGGGCTGGGGGGAGACCCAGTACTTC. It translates to CATSTPGQGWGETQYF.

The chain is built from TRBV28 and TRBJ2-5; D is unclear. The CDR3 runs to 15 residues. The germline CDR1 and CDR2 sequences are MDHEN and SYDVKM. The V end lost 6 bases, the J end lost 2 bases, and 16 bases lay between the germline ends. The CDR3 nucleotides read TGTGCCAGCAGGAGCCATTCGATGGGACAAGAGACCCAGTACTTC. Its translation: CASRSHSMGQETQYF.

J is TRBJ1-6 and V is TRBV6-1; 8 bases map to TRBD1. V was pared by 6 bases and J by 5 bases, with 12 bases of the junction left unmatched. The CDR3 length is 17 residues. Germline V CDR1 and CDR2: MNHNS, SASEGT. The CDR3 sequence: CASSLFDRGLDNSPLHF. DNA of the CDR3: TGTGCCAGCAGCCTGTTTGACAGGGGATTAGATAATTCACCCCTCCACTTT.

This clonotype was detected a few times. This chain uses TRBV12-3 or TRBV12-4 with TRBJ1-5; D remains unclear. This CDR3 has 14 residues. V lost 1 base and J lost 6, with 10 bases in between. The CDR3 nucleotides are TGTGCCAGCAGTTTAGTCCCAGATGGTCAGCCCCAGCATTTT. Residues: CASSLVPDGQPQHF.

The chain employs TRBV20-1 and TRBJ1-5, with no clear D. The CDR3 runs to 15 residues. Germline V gene sequence: CDR1 DFQATT, CDR2 SNEGSKA (reference sequence). Trimming stripped 3 bases from V and 2 bases from J, with 14 bases between. CDR3 loop: CSASWSFQGNQPQHF. The CDR3 nucleotides read TGCAGTGCTAGTTGGTCCTTTCAGGGCAATCAGCCCCAGCATTTT.

The genes are TRBV6-5 and TRBJ1-1, with TRBD1 matching 8 bases. Trimming took 1 base from V and 4 from J; bases not matched to a gene: 20. The CDR3 has 20 residues. From germline, CDR1 is MNHEY and CDR2 SVGAGI. In nucleotides, the CDR3 is TGTGCCAGCAGTTACTACCTTCTAGATCCGACAGGGGACTATGGCACTGAAGCTTTCTTT. Amino acid sequence: CASSYYLLDPTGDYGTEAFF.

The genes are TRBV6-2 or TRBV6-3 and TRBJ1-2, with a possible D match to TRBD1 (5 bases). Trimming shortened V by 2 bases and J by 7 bases, and 11 bases separated the two germline ends. Germline assignment: CDR1 MNHEY and CDR2 SVGEGT. The CDR3 extends over 13 amino acids. CDR3 nucleotide sequence: TGTGCCAGCAGTTACAAACGGGACTCTGGCTACACCTTC. This translates into CASSYKRDSGYTF.

The chain uses TRBV5-4 and TRBJ2-2; 7 bases map to TRBD2. The V and J ends lost 4 bases and 5 bases, in that order; junction bases with no gene match: 8. CDR3 length: 15 residues. CDR1 is SGHNT and CDR2 is YYREEE in the germline V gene (reference sequence). CDR3 in DNA: TGTGCCAGCAGCAACGGGCCAGCGGGGACCGGGGAGCTGTTTTTT. This encodes CASSNGPAGTGELFF.